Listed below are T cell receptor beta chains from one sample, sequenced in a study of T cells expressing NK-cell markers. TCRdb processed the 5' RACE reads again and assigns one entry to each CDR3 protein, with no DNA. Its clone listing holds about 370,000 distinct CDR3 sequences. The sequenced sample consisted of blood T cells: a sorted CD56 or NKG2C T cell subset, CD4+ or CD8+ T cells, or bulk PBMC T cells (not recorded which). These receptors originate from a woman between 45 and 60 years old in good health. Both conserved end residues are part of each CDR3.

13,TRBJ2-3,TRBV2,CAGLADRVHTQYF
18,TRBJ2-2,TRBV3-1,CASSQDGSASGFTGELFF
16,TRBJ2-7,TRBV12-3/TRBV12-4,CASSLGPLGARPEQYF
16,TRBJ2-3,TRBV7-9,CASSQLRGRLTDTQYF
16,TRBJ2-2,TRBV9,CASSVGGGRFAGELFF
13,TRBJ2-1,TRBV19,CASSIPRHNEQFF
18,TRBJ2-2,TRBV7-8,CASSLGAGGPLQDGELFF
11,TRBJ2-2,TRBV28,CASEGIRELFF
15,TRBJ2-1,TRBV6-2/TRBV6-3,CASSYGATRSGEQFF
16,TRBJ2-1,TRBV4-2,CASSQGDSWGYNEQFF
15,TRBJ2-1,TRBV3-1,CASSQERGPLLEQFF
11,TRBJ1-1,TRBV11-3,CASRARGVAFF
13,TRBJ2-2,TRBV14,CASSQEETGELFF
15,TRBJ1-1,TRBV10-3,CAISESHGAGTEAFF
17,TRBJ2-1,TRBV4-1,CASSHTWTSGIPPEQFF
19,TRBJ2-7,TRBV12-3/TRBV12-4,CASRLNLPGLAGVGTEQYF
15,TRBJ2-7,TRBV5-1,CASSLVGTVAYEQYF
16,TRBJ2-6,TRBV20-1,CSAWTAESSGANVLTF
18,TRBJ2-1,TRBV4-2,CASSQSKGAGALYNEQFF
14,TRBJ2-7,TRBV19,CASRNPGVPYEQYF
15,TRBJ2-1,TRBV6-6,CASSQRGTRYNEQFF
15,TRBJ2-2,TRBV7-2,CASSTTSGRTGELFF
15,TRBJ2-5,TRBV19,CASSPPGTSRETQYF
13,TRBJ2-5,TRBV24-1,CATRNTGVETQYF
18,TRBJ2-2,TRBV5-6,CASSLRIGAASNTGELFF
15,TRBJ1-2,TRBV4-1,CASSQGVADPYGYTF